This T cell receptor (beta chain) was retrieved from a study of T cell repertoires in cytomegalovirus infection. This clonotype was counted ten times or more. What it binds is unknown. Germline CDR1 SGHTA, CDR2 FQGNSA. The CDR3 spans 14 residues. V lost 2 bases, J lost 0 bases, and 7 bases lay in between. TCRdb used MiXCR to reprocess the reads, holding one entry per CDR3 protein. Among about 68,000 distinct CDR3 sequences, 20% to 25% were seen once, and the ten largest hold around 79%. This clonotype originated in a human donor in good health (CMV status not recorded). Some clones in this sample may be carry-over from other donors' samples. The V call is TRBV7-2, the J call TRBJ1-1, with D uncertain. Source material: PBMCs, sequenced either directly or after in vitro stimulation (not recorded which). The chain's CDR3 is CASSLRRMNTEAFF. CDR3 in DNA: TGTGCCAGCAGCTTACGACGGATGAACACTGAAGCTTTCTTT.